The 17 T cell receptor beta chains below come from one sample, sequenced in a study of T cell responses to AZD1222 COVID-19 vaccine. The protocol was immunoSEQ multiplex PCR, while the TCRdb copy is restricted to in-frame clones and leaves out a portion. The table records under 150,000 clones, 70% to 90% of them present only once. This specimen consisted of peripheral blood, obtained 28 days after the second dose of the MenACWY control vaccine. Receptors were obtained from an adult who received the MenACWY meningococcal vaccine as a control.

V usage is TRBV28 and J usage is TRBJ1-2, with D hard to call. CDR1 is MDHEN and CDR2 is SYDVKM in the germline V gene. Trimming cost V 4 bases and J 5 bases, with 14 bases left between them. The CDR3 totals 14 residues. Here the CDR3 DNA reads TGTGCCAGCAGTTCCTCCAAGGCTTTATATGGCTACACCTTC. Translation: CASSSSKALYGYTF.

The rearrangement links TRBV5-1 to TRBJ1-1; D is uncertain. V was cut by 4 bases and J by 1 base, with 17 bases left in between. The CDR3 spans 16 residues. Per germline, CDR1 SGHRS and CDR2 YFSETQ. In DNA, the CDR3 is TGCGCCAGCAGCCCCCGCGTTGCAGGCCCGAACACTGAAGCTTTCTTT. This sequence encodes CASSPRVAGPNTEAFF.

This chain connects TRBV5-1 to TRBJ2-3; 7 nucleotides match TRBD2. The V gene end was trimmed by 2 bases and the J gene end by 3 bases; junction bases not matched to a gene: 6. This CDR3 has 15 residues. Germline V CDR1 and CDR2: SGHRS, YFSETQ. DNA of the CDR3: TGCGCCAGCAGCTTACGAGGCGGGGGAACAGATACGCAGTATTTT. Translating gives CASSLRGGGTDTQYF.

This CDR3 is CASSLSGGANTGELFF. The CDR3 DNA sequence: TGCGCCAGCAGCTTGTCGGGGGGAGCGAACACCGGGGAGCTGTTTTTT. The V gene is TRBV5-1, the J gene TRBJ2-2; 7 bases line up with TRBD2. V lost 1 base and J lost 0; bases outside the gene matches: 3. The CDR3 has 16 residues. Germline CDR1 SGHRS, CDR2 YFSETQ.

This chain connects TRBV19 to TRBJ2-5; 13 bases fit TRBD2. Germline values: CDR1 LNHDA, CDR2 SQIVND (reference sequence). The V segment lost 5 bases and the J segment 1 base; nucleotides outside the gene matches: 7. CDR3 length equals 17 residues. The CDR3 bases are TGTGCCAGTAGTTTGACTAGCGGGGGGCCTCCCCAAGAGACCCAGTACTTC. Translation: CASSLTSGGPPQETQYF.

J is TRBJ2-3 and V is TRBV24-1; 9 bases are shared with TRBD2. This CDR3 comprises 14 residues. Germline V gene lookup returns CDR1 KGHDR and CDR2 SFDVKD. V dropped 7 bases and J dropped 8; count of bases not matched to a gene: 9. This chain's CDR3 is CATSGVAGAATQYF. The CDR3 region has the DNA TGTGCCACCAGCGGGGTAGCGGGGGCAGCTACGCAGTATTTT.

The chain employs TRBV6-1 and TRBJ2-7; D gene unclear. The CDR3 contains 13 residues. Germline V gene sequence: CDR1 MNHNS, CDR2 SASEGT. Trimming left V 0 bases short and J 9 bases short, with 12 bases between. The CDR3 is CASSEAPEGLQYV. The CDR3 coding sequence is TGTGCCAGCAGTGAAGCGCCAGAAGGTCTGCAGTACGTC.

The chain is built from TRBV9 and TRBJ1-1; D may be TRBD1 (6 bases). This CDR3 has 15 residues. V lost 4 bases to trimming and J lost 1 base, with 14 bases between them. Germline V gene sequence: CDR1 SGDLS, CDR2 YYNGEE. This CDR3 reads CASSPRVTGNTEAFF. The CDR3 DNA is TGTGCCAGCAGCCCGAGGGTGACAGGGAACACTGAAGCTTTCTTT.

The V and J genes are TRBV9 and TRBJ2-4; 7 bases match TRBD2. Per germline, CDR1 SGDLS and CDR2 YYNGEE. Trimming removed 4 bases from V and 9 bases from J; junction bases left unmatched: 7. The CDR3 covers 13 residues. CDR3 coding DNA: TGTGCCAGCAGCCCCCGGGGGGTCGGCATTCAGTACTTC. Its protein product is CASSPRGVGIQYF.

V usage is TRBV29-1 and J usage is TRBJ2-1; TRBD1 might be the D (6 bases). The germline V and J ends were trimmed by 3 bases and 9 bases, with 15 bases remaining between them. This CDR3 comprises 13 residues. Germline V gene lookup returns CDR1 SQVTM and CDR2 ANQGSEA. In DNA, the CDR3 is TGCAGCGTTGATGAGGGGGAACGGGGTGAGCAGTTCTTC. It translates to CSVDEGERGEQFF.

This sequence joins TRBV20-1 and TRBJ1-2; D is ambiguous. This CDR3 is built from 11 residues. In germline, CDR1 is DFQATT, CDR2 SNEGSKA (reference sequence). V lost 8 bases and J lost 3, with 10 bases in between. CDR3 amino acids: CSLRADYGYTF. In DNA, the CDR3 is TGCAGTCTCCGTGCGGACTATGGCTACACCTTC.

This rearrangement joins TRBV2 to TRBJ2-1; weak D call: TRBD1 (5 bases). Per the germline V gene, CDR1 is SNHLY and CDR2 is FYNNEI. The CDR3 loop spans 15 amino acids. Trimming pared 1 base from V and 4 bases from J, leaving 11 bases between. Here the CDR3 reads CASSEGQGFYNEQFF. CDR3 nucleotides: TGTGCCAGCAGTGAAGGGCAGGGTTTTTACAATGAGCAGTTCTTC.

The chain recombines TRBV15 with TRBJ1-5; a weak D match, TRBD1 (5 bases). V was cut by 4 bases and J by 6 bases, with 13 bases left in between. The CDR3 spans 14 residues. Germline V gene sequence: CDR1 LNHNV, CDR2 YYDKDF (reference sequence). CDR3 protein: CATSNGGVSQPQHF. DNA for the CDR3: TGTGCCACCAGCAACGGGGGGGTCTCTCAGCCCCAGCATTTT.

This clone was counted a few times. This chain joins TRBV5-4 and TRBJ1-1; TRBD1 aligns across 11 bases. The CDR3 sequence is 14 residues long. The trim removed 4 bases at V and 7 bases at J, leaving 6 bases unmatched. Germline CDR1 and CDR2: SGHNT and YYREEE (reference sequence). CDR3 nucleotides: TGTGCCAGCAGCCTGGACAGGGGGCCTAGTGAAGCTTTCTTT. This codes for CASSLDRGPSEAFF.

The gene calls are TRBV2 and TRBJ2-7; D is unclear. The V gene lost 1 base and the J gene lost 1 base, with 11 bases spanning the gap. The germline V gene has CDR1 SNHLY and CDR2 FYNNEI. There are 15 residues in the CDR3. This CDR3 is CASSEGPELSYEQYV. CDR3 DNA sequence: TGTGCCAGCAGTGAAGGGCCGGAACTTTCCTACGAGCAGTACGTC.

This clone was seen once. J is TRBJ2-1 and V is TRBV3-1 (or the pseudogene TRBV3-2), with a tentative D call TRBD1 (6 bases). V shed 6 bases and J shed 3 bases, with 12 bases lying between them. In germline, CDR1 is LGHDT, CDR2 YNNKEL (reference sequence). CDR3 size: 14 residues. CDR3 DNA sequence: TGTGCCAGCAGACCTGGACAGATCTACAATGAGCAGTTCTTC. This gives the protein CASRPGQIYNEQFF.

The V and J genes are TRBV9 and TRBJ2-1, with TRBD2 identical over 11 bases. CDR1 and CDR2 from the germline V gene are SGDLS and YYNGEE. The junction had 8 bases not matched to a gene; V was cut back by 0 bases and J by 3 bases. This CDR3 comprises 18 residues. The CDR3 is CASSVGLAGGGGYNEQFF. Written as DNA, the CDR3 is TGTGCCAGCAGCGTAGGCCTAGCGGGAGGAGGTGGCTACAATGAGCAGTTCTTC.